This T cell receptor (beta chain) was obtained from a study of lymphopenia after photon versus proton radiotherapy. Study outcomes and limitations: After the lymphocyte nadir, photon-treated repertoires showed oligoclonal expansion, especially of CD8+ Temra cells. A bigger post-nadir fall in TCR diversity correlated inversely with survival time in deceased patients. Authors raise, but do not show, better survival with proton therapy. Relative stability marked proton patients; photon patients lost diversity and naive cells.

Remarks on this clone: As yet, its antigen is unknown.

Libraries were prepared by immunoSEQ multiplex PCR; TCRdb keeps only in-frame clonotypes and omits some of them. The sample records 150,000 to 200,000 clones, around 85% being singletons. Germline CDR1 is SGHNT and CDR2 is YYREEE (reference sequence). The V end lost 4 bases, the J end lost 7 bases, and 18 bases lay between the germline ends. The CDR3 spans 14 residues. This receptor was obtained from a man aged 50 or older with gastric cancer. Sequences were derived from peripheral blood, sampled from a patient treated with photon-based radiotherapy. The chain is built from TRBV5-4 and TRBJ2-7; D could derive from TRBD1 or TRBD2 (7 bases each). The CDR3 is CASSLPTGEGEQYF. Here the CDR3 DNA reads TGTGCCAGCAGCCTACCTACAGGGGAGGGGGAGCAGTACTTC.